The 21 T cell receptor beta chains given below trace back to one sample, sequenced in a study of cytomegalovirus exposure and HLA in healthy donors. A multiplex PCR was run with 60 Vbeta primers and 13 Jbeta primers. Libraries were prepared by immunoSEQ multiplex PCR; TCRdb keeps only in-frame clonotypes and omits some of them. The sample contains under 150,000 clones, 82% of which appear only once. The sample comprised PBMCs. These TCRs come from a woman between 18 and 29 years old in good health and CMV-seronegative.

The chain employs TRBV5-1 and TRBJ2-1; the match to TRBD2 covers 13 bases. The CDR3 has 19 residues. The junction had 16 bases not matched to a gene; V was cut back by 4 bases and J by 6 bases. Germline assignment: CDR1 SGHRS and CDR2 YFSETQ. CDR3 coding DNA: TGCGCCAGCAGCCTGGGGGGACTAGCGGGGCCCAATACCCCCAATGAGCAGTTCTTC. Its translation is CASSLGGLAGPNTPNEQFF.

CDR3 nucleotide sequence: TGTGCCAGTAGTATACAGGATTCTTCGACACGTGAAGCTTTCTTT. Translating gives CASSIQDSSTREAFF. The V call is TRBV19, the J call TRBJ1-1, with no clear D. The CDR3 runs 15 residues. The V gene lost 2 bases and the J gene lost 7 bases, with 17 bases spanning the gap. In germline, CDR1 is LNHDA, CDR2 SQIVND (reference sequence).

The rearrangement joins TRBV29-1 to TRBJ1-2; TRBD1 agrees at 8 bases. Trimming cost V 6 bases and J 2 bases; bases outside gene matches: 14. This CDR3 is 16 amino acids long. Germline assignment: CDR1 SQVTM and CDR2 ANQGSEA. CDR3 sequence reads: CSVSKGTGQVNYGYTF. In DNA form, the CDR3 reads TGCAGCGTCTCAAAGGGGACAGGCCAGGTGAACTATGGCTACACCTTC.

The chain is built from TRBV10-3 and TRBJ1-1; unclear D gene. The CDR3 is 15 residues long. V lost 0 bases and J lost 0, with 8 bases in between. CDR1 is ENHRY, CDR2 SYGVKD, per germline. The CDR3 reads CAISESEGMNTEAFF. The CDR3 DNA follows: TGTGCCATCAGTGAGTCGGAGGGCATGAACACTGAAGCTTTCTTT.

CDR3 residues: CASSDGYETQYF. The CDR3 DNA reads TGTGCCAGCAGTGACGGTTACGAGACCCAGTACTTC. The rearrangement links TRBV6-1 to TRBJ2-5; D gene ambiguous. Germline CDR1 reads MNHNS; CDR2 reads SASEGT. With 3 bases removed from V and 5 bases from J, the gap between germline ends came to 7 bases. The CDR3 sequence is 12 residues long.

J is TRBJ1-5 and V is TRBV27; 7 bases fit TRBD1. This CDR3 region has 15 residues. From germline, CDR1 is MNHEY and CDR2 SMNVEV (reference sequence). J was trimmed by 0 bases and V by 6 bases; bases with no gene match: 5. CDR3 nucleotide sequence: TGTGCCAGCAGGCAGGACAGGCATAGCAATCAGCCCCAGCATTTT. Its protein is CASRQDRHSNQPQHF.

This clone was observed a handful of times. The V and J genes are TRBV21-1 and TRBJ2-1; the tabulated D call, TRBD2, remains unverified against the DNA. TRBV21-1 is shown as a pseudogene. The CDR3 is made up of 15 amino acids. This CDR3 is CASSFLAGGPNEQFF. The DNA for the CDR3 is TGTGCCAGCAGCTTCCTAGCGGGAGGGCCAAATGAGCAGTTCTTC.

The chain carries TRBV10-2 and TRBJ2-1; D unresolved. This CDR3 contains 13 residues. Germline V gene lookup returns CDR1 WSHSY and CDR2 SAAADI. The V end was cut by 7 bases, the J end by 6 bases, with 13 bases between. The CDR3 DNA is TGCGCCAGCAATAGTATTGCCTCCAATGAGCAGTTCTTC. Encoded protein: CASNSIASNEQFF.

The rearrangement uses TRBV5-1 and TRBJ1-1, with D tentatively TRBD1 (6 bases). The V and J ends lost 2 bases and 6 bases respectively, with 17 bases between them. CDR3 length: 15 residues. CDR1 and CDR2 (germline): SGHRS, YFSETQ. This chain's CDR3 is CASSFQPTGRAEAFF. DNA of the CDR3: TGCGCCAGCAGCTTCCAACCCACAGGGCGTGCTGAAGCTTTCTTT.

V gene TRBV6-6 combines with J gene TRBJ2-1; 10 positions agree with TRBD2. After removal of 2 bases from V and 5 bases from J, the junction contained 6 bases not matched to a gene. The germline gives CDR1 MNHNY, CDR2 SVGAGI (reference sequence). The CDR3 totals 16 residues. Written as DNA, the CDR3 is TGTGCCAGCAGTTACGGGGCTAGCGGGGGAGACAATGAGCAGTTCTTC. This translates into CASSYGASGGDNEQFF.

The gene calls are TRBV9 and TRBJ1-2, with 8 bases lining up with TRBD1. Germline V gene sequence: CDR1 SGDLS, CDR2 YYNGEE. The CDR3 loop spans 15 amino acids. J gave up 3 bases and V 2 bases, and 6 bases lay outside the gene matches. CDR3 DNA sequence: TGTGCCAGCAGCGTTTTCGGACAGGGAGACTATGGCTACACCTTC. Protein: CASSVFGQGDYGYTF. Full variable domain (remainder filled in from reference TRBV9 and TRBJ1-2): DSGVTQTPKHLITATGQRVTLRCSPRSGDLSVYWYQQSLDQGLQFLIQYYNGEERAKGNILERFSAQQFPDLHSELNLSSLELGDSALYFCASSVFGQGDYGYTFGSGTRLTVV.

CDR3 sequence: CASRETGEHQPQHF. For the CDR3, the DNA is TGTGCCAGCAGAGAAACAGGGGAGCATCAGCCCCAGCATTTT. The V and J genes are TRBV6-1 and TRBJ1-5, with TRBD1 identical over 7 bases. The germline CDR1 and CDR2 sequences are MNHNS and SASEGT. The V and J ends lost 6 bases and 5 bases, in that order; junction bases with no gene match: 7. This CDR3 has 14 amino acids.

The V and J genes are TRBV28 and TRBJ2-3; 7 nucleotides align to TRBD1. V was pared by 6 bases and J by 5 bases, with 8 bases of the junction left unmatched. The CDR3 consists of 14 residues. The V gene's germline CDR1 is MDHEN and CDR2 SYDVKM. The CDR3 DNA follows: TGTGCCAGCAGCCAGGGACAGCGAAGAGATACGCAGTATTTT. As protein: CASSQGQRRDTQYF.

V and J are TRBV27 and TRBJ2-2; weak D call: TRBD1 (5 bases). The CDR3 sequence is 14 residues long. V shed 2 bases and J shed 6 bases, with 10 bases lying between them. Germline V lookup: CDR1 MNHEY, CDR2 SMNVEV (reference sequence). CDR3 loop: CASSLSRVSGELFF. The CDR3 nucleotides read TGTGCCAGCAGTTTAAGCAGGGTGTCCGGGGAGCTGTTTTTT.

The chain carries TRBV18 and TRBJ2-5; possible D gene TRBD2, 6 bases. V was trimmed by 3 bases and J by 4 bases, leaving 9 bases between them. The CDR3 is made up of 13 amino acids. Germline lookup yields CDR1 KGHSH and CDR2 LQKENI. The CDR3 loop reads CASSPGLSETQYF. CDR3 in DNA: TGTGCCAGCTCACCGGGACTGTCAGAGACCCAGTACTTC.

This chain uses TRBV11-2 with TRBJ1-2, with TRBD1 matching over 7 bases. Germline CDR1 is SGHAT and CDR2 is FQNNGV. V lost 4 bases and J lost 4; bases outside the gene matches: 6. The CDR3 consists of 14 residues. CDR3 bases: TGTGCCAGCAGCTGGAGCAGGGACAGCTATGGCTACACCTTC. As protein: CASSWSRDSYGYTF. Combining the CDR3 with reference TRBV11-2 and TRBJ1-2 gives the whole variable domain EAGVAQSPRYKIIEKRQSVAFWCNPISGHATLYWYQQILGQGPKLLIQFQNNGVVDDSQLPKDRFSAERLKGVDSTLKIQPAKLEDSAVYLCASSWSRDSYGYTFGSGTRLTVV.

This chain's CDR3 is CASSRQGRNTEAFF. In DNA form, the CDR3 reads TGTGCCAGCAGCCGACAGGGTAGGAACACTGAAGCTTTCTTT. This rearrangement joins TRBV5-4 to TRBJ1-1; 7 bases match TRBD1. The trim removed 4 bases at V and 1 base at J, leaving 4 bases unmatched. Germline V CDR1 and CDR2: SGHNT, YYREEE (reference sequence). The CDR3 has 14 residues.

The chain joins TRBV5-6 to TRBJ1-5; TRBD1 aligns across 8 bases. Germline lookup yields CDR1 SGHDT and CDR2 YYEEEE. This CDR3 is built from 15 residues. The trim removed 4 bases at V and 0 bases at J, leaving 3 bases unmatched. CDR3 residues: CASSHGQGSNQPQHF. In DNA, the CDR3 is TGTGCCAGCAGCCACGGACAGGGTAGCAATCAGCCCCAGCATTTT.

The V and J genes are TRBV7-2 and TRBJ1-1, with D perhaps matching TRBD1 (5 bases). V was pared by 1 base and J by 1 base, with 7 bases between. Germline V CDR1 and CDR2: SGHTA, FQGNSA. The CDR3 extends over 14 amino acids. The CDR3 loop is CASSLGGENTEAFF. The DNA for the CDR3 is TGTGCCAGCAGCTTAGGGGGGGAGAACACTGAAGCTTTCTTT. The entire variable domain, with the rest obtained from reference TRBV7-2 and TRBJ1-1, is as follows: GAGVSQSPSNKVTEKGKDVELRCDPISGHTALYWYRQSLGQGLEFLIYFQGNSAPDKSGLPSDRFSAERTGGSVSTLTIQRTQQEDSAVYLCASSLGGENTEAFFGQGTRLTVV.

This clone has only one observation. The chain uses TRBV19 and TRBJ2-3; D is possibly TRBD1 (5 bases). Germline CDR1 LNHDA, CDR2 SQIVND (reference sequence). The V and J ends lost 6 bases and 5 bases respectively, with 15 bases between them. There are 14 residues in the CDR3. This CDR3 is CASSPTRVRDTQYF. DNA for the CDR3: TGTGCCAGTAGCCCTACCAGGGTCAGAGATACGCAGTATTTT. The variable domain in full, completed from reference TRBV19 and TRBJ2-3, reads DGGITQSPKYLFRKEGQNVTLSCEQNLNHDAMYWYRQDPGQGLRLIYYSQIVNDFQKGDIAEGYSVSREKKESFPLTVTSAQKNPTAFYLCASSPTRVRDTQYFGPGTRLTVL.

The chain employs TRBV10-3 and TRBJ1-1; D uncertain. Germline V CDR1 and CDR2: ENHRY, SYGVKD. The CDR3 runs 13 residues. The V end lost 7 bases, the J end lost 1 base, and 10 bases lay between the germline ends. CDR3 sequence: CAIKWAENTEAFF. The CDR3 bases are TGTGCCATCAAATGGGCAGAGAACACTGAAGCTTTCTTT.